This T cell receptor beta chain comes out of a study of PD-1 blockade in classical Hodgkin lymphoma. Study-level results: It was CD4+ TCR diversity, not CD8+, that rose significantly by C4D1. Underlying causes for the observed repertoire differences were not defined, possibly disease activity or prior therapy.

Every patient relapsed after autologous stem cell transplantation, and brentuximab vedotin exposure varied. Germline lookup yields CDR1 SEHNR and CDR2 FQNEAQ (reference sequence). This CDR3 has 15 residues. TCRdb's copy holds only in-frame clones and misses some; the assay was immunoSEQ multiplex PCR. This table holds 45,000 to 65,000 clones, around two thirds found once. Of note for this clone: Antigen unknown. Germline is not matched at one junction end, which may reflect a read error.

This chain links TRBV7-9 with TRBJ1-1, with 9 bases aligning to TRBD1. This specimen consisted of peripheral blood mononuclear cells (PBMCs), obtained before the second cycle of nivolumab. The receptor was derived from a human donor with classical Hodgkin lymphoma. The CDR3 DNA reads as TGTGCCAGCAGCGCCCGGGGGACAGGGAGTCCGGAAGGTTTCTTT. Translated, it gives CASSARGTGSPEGFF.